These 31 T cell receptor beta chains came from one sample sequenced in a study of blood T cell repertoires in COVID-19. Sequenced by immunoSEQ multiplex PCR; TCRdb stores in-frame clones only, minus some. Altogether 160,000 or so clones are present, 82% being singletons, with the ten largest covering over 7.5%. The sequencing sample was made of peripheral blood. The source is a woman aged 70-85 years with acute or convalescent COVID-19.

The chain is built from TRBV6-1 and TRBJ1-2; TRBD1 matches at 9 bases. Germline V gene data show CDR1 as MNHNS and CDR2 as SASEGT. The CDR3 contains 15 residues. V lost 3 bases, J lost 7 bases, and 9 bases stayed unmatched. Here the CDR3 DNA reads TGTGCCAGCAGTGAGATGACGGGACAGGGTTTTGGCTACACCTTC. This codes for CASSEMTGQGFGYTF.

This clone was picked up a small number of times. The gene calls are TRBV11-2 and TRBJ1-2; perhaps TRBD1 as D (5 bases). Germline CDR1 reads SGHAT; CDR2 reads FQNNGV. With 0 bases removed from V and 2 bases from J, the gap between germline ends came to 13 bases. The CDR3 is made up of 16 amino acids. The CDR3: CASSLESTVLNYGYTF. In DNA form, the CDR3 reads TGTGCCAGCAGCTTAGAGTCGACAGTTCTAAACTATGGCTACACCTTC.

The V and J genes are TRBV28 and TRBJ2-2, with 10 bases fitting TRBD2. The CDR3 has 17 amino acids. The V gene's germline CDR1 is MDHEN and CDR2 SYDVKM. Unmatched junction bases numbered 10, after V lost 5 bases and J lost 4 bases. CDR3 nucleotide sequence: TGTGCCAGCAGTCCAACCCTAGCGGGGGCTCTCACCGGGGAGCTGTTTTTT. This gives the protein CASSPTLAGALTGELFF.

The chain recombines TRBV24-1 with TRBJ1-1; 9 nucleotides align to TRBD1. Germline lookup yields CDR1 KGHDR and CDR2 SFDVKD. This CDR3 has 15 amino acids. The V gene end was trimmed by 4 bases and the J gene end by 4 bases; junction bases not matched to a gene: 6. CDR3 in amino acids: CATSDRDRGGTEAFF. The CDR3 DNA reads TGTGCCACCAGTGACCGCGACAGGGGGGGCACTGAAGCTTTCTTT.

The chain links TRBV5-4 to TRBJ1-1; 7 bases agree with TRBD1. V shed 4 bases and J 4 bases; nucleotides not matched to a gene: 10. CDR1 and CDR2 (germline): SGHNT, YYREEE (reference sequence). The CDR3 consists of 15 residues. The CDR3 bases are TGTGCCAGCAGCCCGCAGGGGGGCGGTATCACTGAAGCTTTCTTT. Its translation: CASSPQGGGITEAFF.

The genes are TRBV14 and TRBJ1-2, with D perhaps matching TRBD1 (5 bases). CDR1 and CDR2 from the germline V gene are SGHDN and FVKESK. CDR3 size: 14 residues. Trimming took 6 bases from V and 3 from J, leaving 14 bases between them. CDR3 loop: CASSRHSGDYGYTF. The CDR3 coding sequence is TGTGCCAGCAGTCGCCACTCGGGGGACTATGGCTACACCTTC.

The chain is built from TRBV7-2 and TRBJ1-1; the match to TRBD1 covers 8 bases. CDR1 is SGHTA and CDR2 is FQGNSA in the germline V gene. The CDR3 contains 14 residues. V was clipped by 7 bases and J by 0 bases; unmatched bases: 4. In DNA, the CDR3 is TGTGCCAGCACCCCGGACAGGGTGAACACTGAAGCTTTCTTT. Translating it yields CASTPDRVNTEAFF. Drawing the rest from reference TRBV7-2 and TRBJ1-1, the complete variable domain is GAGVSQSPSNKVTEKGKDVELRCDPISGHTALYWYRQSLGQGLEFLIYFQGNSAPDKSGLPSDRFSAERTGGSVSTLTIQRTQQEDSAVYLCASTPDRVNTEAFFGQGTRLTVV.

The rearrangement joins TRBV28 to TRBJ1-2; maybe TRBD1 (6 bases). V lost 8 bases and J lost 2, with 6 bases in between. The germline V gene has CDR1 MDHEN and CDR2 SYDVKM. The CDR3 runs to 11 residues. The CDR3 region is CASQGNYGYTF. For the CDR3, the DNA is TGTGCCAGCCAGGGGAACTATGGCTACACCTTC.

The V call is TRBV19, the J call TRBJ2-3; no definite D call. Per the germline V gene, CDR1 is LNHDA and CDR2 is SQIVND (reference sequence). The CDR3 covers 12 residues. Trimming stripped 0 bases from V and 10 bases from J, with 8 bases between. In DNA, the CDR3 is TGTGCCAGTAGTATAGATCCTTTTGCGCAGTATTTT. Encoded protein: CASSIDPFAQYF.

This chain joins TRBV7-9 and TRBJ1-2; 9 bases agree with TRBD1. V dropped 5 bases and J dropped 8; count of bases not matched to a gene: 12. This CDR3 contains 15 residues. The germline gives CDR1 SEHNR, CDR2 FQNEAQ (reference sequence). In DNA, the CDR3 is TGTGCCAGCAGCATTGATACAGGGGGCTCGGGCGGCTACACCTTC. Its translation: CASSIDTGGSGGYTF.

The genes are TRBV5-4 and TRBJ2-3, with a possible D match to TRBD1 (5 bases). V lost 3 bases to trimming and J lost 2 bases, with 7 bases between them. Germline CDR1 is SGHNT and CDR2 is YYREEE (reference sequence). The CDR3 totals 13 residues. CDR3 amino acids: CASSSQATDTQYF. In nucleotides, the CDR3 is TGTGCCAGCAGCTCACAGGCCACAGATACGCAGTATTTT.

The chain employs TRBV24-1 and TRBJ2-6, with 7 bases that match TRBD1. The CDR3 has 15 amino acids. The J segment lost 4 bases and the V segment lost 4 bases, leaving 3 bases of the junction unmatched. Germline V CDR1 and CDR2: KGHDR, SFDVKD. The CDR3 protein is CATSETGKGANVLTF. CDR3 in DNA: TGTGCCACCAGTGAGACAGGGAAAGGGGCCAACGTCCTGACTTTC.

This clone has just a few counts. The chain employs TRBV28 and TRBJ1-5; D is unclear. The CDR3 consists of 15 residues. The germline gives CDR1 MDHEN, CDR2 SYDVKM. Trimming pared 3 bases from V and 1 base from J, leaving 10 bases between. The CDR3 here is CASSLNLGSNQPQHF. Written as DNA, the CDR3 is TGTGCCAGCAGTTTGAACTTGGGCAGCAATCAGCCCCAGCATTTT.

This clone has at least ten counts. This sequence joins TRBV4-2 and TRBJ2-1; tentatively, D is TRBD1 (5 bases). This CDR3 contains 17 residues. Trimming removed 0 bases from V and 5 bases from J, with 17 bases in between. Germline lookup yields CDR1 LGHNA and CDR2 YNFKEQ. DNA for the CDR3: TGTGCCAGCAGCCAAGACTTTGGCGAAGGGGAACACAATGAGCAGTTCTTC. It is translated as CASSQDFGEGEHNEQFF.

The J gene is TRBJ1-2, the V gene TRBV3-1 (or the pseudogene TRBV3-2), with D possibly matching TRBD1 (5 bases). The CDR3 runs 16 residues. Germline V gene sequence: CDR1 LGHDT, CDR2 YNNKEL (reference sequence). Trimming cost V 0 bases and J 4 bases, with 15 bases left between them. CDR3 in DNA: TGTGCCAGCAGCCAAGAGTGGGGGGGAGTTAGCTATGGCTACACCTTC. This sequence encodes CASSQEWGGVSYGYTF.

The sample holds a few counts of this clone. The sample has other DNA sequences that encode this CDR3 too. J is TRBJ2-7 and V is TRBV5-5; 12 bases line up with TRBD2. The length of the CDR3 is 15 residues. Losses at the gene ends were 2 bases for V and 3 bases for J; bases not matched to a gene: 3. Looked up from germline, CDR1 is SGHKS and CDR2 is YYEKEE (reference sequence). The CDR3 DNA is TGTGCCAGCAGCTTCACTAGCGGGGGGTACTACGAGCAGTACTTC. It translates to CASSFTSGGYYEQYF.

J is TRBJ1-1 and V is TRBV18; D remains unclear. V was shortened by 0 bases and J by 4 bases, with 9 bases between the two germline ends. The CDR3 runs to 14 residues. Germline CDR1 and CDR2: KGHSH and LQKENI. In nucleotides, the CDR3 is TGTGCCAGCTCACCACCGCCGAGAGGCACTGAAGCTTTCTTT. Translated, it gives CASSPPPRGTEAFF.

J is TRBJ1-2 and V is TRBV28; TRBD1 might be the D (5 bases). The CDR3 runs 14 residues. Trimming removed 2 bases at V and 3 bases at J, with 10 bases between. CDR1 and CDR2 (germline): MDHEN, SYDVKM. CDR3 amino acids: CASSLRGVYYGYTF. CDR3 DNA sequence: TGTGCCAGCAGTTTACGGGGGGTTTACTATGGCTACACCTTC.

The chain recombines TRBV6-2 or TRBV6-3 with TRBJ2-1, with 9 positions matching TRBD2. The trim removed 4 bases at V and 6 bases at J, leaving 10 bases unmatched. CDR3 length: 16 amino acids. Germline V gene data show CDR1 as MNHEY and CDR2 as SVGEGT. CDR3 coding DNA: TGTGCCAGCAGTTCACATCTAGCGGGAAGAATCAATGAGCAGTTCTTC. Translating gives CASSSHLAGRINEQFF.

This chain links TRBV3-1 (or the pseudogene TRBV3-2) with TRBJ2-5; possible D gene TRBD2, 5 bases. Between the trimmed V and J ends, which lost 1 base and 2 bases, there was a span of 8 bases. Germline CDR1 reads LGHDT; CDR2 reads YNNKEL (reference sequence). The CDR3 contains 14 residues. The CDR3 nucleotides are TGTGCCAGCAGCCAAGGTGCGGGTCAAGAGACCCAGTACTTC. Protein sequence: CASSQGAGQETQYF.

The rearrangement links TRBV7-2 to TRBJ2-5, with TRBD2 identical over 11 bases. CDR3 size: 18 residues. Per germline, CDR1 SGHTA and CDR2 FQGNSA. Unmatched junction bases numbered 13, after V lost 2 bases and J lost 5 bases. The CDR3 reads CASSLQGTLAGGRETQYF. CDR3 DNA sequence: TGTGCCAGCAGCTTACAGGGGACTTTAGCGGGAGGGAGGGAGACCCAGTACTTC.

The CDR3 region has the DNA TGTGCCAGCAGTATAACCCCAGGGCTCAATCAGCCCCAGCATTTT. It encodes CASSITPGLNQPQHF. The V gene is TRBV7-2, the J gene TRBJ1-5; D possibly corresponds to TRBD1 (5 bases). Germline assignment: CDR1 SGHTA and CDR2 FQGNSA. The CDR3 extends over 15 amino acids. V lost 6 bases and J lost 3, with 15 bases in between.

The chain has TRBV19 and TRBJ2-4; possibly TRBD2 for D (5 bases). The CDR3 spans 14 residues. Trimming pared 3 bases from V and 3 bases from J, leaving 9 bases between. Germline assignment: CDR1 LNHDA and CDR2 SQIVND (reference sequence). CDR3 sequence reads: CASSMVGDKNIQYF. CDR3 in DNA: TGTGCCAGTAGTATGGTCGGGGACAAAAACATTCAGTACTTC.

This chain connects TRBV7-8 to TRBJ2-7; D possibly corresponds to TRBD1 (6 bases). V was shortened by 2 bases and J by 5 bases, with 16 bases between the two germline ends. The CDR3 is 15 residues long. Germline values: CDR1 SGHVS, CDR2 FQNEAQ. CDR3 region: CASSLTVRGGNEQYF. The DNA of the CDR3 is TGTGCCAGCAGCTTAACGGTCAGGGGTGGCAACGAGCAGTACTTC.

The chain couples TRBV27 to TRBJ2-2, with D tentatively TRBD1 (5 bases). This CDR3 is 15 amino acids long. V lost 3 bases and J lost 2, with 10 bases in between. Per germline, CDR1 MNHEY and CDR2 SMNVEV (reference sequence). CDR3: CASSFSGPNTGELFF. The CDR3 nucleotides are TGTGCCAGCAGTTTCTCAGGGCCCAACACCGGGGAGCTGTTTTTT.

The V and J genes are TRBV24-1 and TRBJ2-2; 7 nucleotides match TRBD2. The CDR3 contains 15 residues. CDR1 and CDR2 (germline): KGHDR, SFDVKD. The V gene end was trimmed by 4 bases and the J gene end by 1 base; junction bases not matched to a gene: 2. CDR3 region: CATSETSWNTGELFF. Written as DNA, the CDR3 is TGTGCCACCAGTGAGACTAGCTGGAACACCGGGGAGCTGTTTTTT.

The chain uses TRBV11-3 and TRBJ1-1, with 7 bases aligning to TRBD1. The V and J ends lost 5 bases and 0 bases, in that order; junction bases with no gene match: 12. Per germline, CDR1 SGHNT and CDR2 YENEEA. The CDR3 runs 17 residues. The CDR3: CASSVRDRDFMNTEAFF. The CDR3 region has the DNA TGTGCCAGCAGCGTCCGGGACAGAGACTTCATGAACACTGAAGCTTTCTTT.

The V gene is TRBV3-1 (or the pseudogene TRBV3-2), the J gene TRBJ2-3; D may be TRBD2 (5 bases). Trimming took 1 base from V and 9 from J, leaving 17 bases between them. CDR1 and CDR2 (germline): LGHDT, YNNKEL (reference sequence). The CDR3 sequence is 15 residues long. The CDR3 here is CASSQGPGKGQTQYF. The CDR3 coding sequence is TGTGCCAGCAGCCAAGGCCCGGGGAAAGGTCAAACGCAGTATTTT.

The chain carries TRBV7-2 and TRBJ2-7; 14 bases match TRBD2. CDR1 and CDR2 (germline): SGHTA, FQGNSA. The CDR3 loop spans 20 amino acids. V shed 0 bases and J 6 bases; nucleotides not matched to a gene: 16. The CDR3 coding sequence is TGTGCCAGCAGCTTAGCCCGCCCCAAGACTAGCGGGAGGGGGAGTCTCGAGCAGTACTTC. It encodes CASSLARPKTSGRGSLEQYF. Filled out from reference TRBV7-2 and TRBJ2-7, the complete variable domain reads GAGVSQSPSNKVTEKGKDVELRCDPISGHTALYWYRQSLGQGLEFLIYFQGNSAPDKSGLPSDRFSAERTGGSVSTLTIQRTQQEDSAVYLCASSLARPKTSGRGSLEQYFGPGTRLTVT.

V and J are TRBV5-1 and TRBJ1-3; no clear D. CDR3 length: 15 residues. Germline V CDR1 and CDR2: SGHRS, YFSETQ. V was trimmed by 4 bases and J by 0 bases, leaving 11 bases between them. CDR3: CASSQQPDSGNTIYF. In nucleotides, the CDR3 is TGCGCCAGCAGCCAACAGCCAGACTCTGGAAACACCATATATTTT.

The chain combines TRBV6-5 with TRBJ1-2; D not resolved. Germline V gene lookup returns CDR1 MNHEY and CDR2 SVGAGI. The V and J ends lost 6 bases and 8 bases respectively, with 13 bases between them. The CDR3 loop spans 12 amino acids. For the CDR3, the DNA is TGTGCCAGCAGATCGGGAGCCCGGGGCTACACCTTC. It specifies CASRSGARGYTF.